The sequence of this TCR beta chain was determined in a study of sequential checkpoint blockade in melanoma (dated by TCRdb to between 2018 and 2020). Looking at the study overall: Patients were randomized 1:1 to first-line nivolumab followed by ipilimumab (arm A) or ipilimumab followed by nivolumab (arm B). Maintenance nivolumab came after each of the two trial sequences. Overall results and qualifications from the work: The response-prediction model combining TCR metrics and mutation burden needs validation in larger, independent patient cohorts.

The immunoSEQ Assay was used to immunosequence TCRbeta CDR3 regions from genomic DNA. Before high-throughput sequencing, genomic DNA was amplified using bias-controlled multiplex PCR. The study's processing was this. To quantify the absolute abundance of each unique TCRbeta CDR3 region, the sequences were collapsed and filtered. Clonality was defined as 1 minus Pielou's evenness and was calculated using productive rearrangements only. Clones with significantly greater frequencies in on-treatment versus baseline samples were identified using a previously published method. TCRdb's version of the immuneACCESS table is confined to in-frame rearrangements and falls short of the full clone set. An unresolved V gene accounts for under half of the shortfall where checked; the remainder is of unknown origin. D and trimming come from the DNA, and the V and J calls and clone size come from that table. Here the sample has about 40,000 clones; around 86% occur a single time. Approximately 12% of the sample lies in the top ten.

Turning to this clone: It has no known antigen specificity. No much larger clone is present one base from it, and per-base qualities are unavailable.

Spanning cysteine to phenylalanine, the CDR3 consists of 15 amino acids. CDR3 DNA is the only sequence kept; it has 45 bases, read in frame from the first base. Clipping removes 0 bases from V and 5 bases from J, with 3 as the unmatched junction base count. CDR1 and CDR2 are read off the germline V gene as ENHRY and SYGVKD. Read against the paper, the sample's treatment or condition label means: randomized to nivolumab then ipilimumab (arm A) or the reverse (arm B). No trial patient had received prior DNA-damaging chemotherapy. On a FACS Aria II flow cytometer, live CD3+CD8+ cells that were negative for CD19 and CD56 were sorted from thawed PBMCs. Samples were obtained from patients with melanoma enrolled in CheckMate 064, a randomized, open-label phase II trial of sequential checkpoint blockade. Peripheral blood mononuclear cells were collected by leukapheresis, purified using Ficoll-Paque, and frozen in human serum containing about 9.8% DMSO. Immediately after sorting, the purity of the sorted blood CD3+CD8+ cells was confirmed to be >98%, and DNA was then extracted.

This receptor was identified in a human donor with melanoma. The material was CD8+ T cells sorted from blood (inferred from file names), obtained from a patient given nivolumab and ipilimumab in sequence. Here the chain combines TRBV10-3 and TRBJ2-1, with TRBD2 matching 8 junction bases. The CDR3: CAISESSGSHNEQFF. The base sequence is TGTGCCATCAGTGAGTCAAGCGGGAGCCACAATGAGCAGTTCTTC.